The 2 T cell receptor beta chains reported below all come from one sample, sequenced in a study of T cells in Graves' hyperthyroidism and ophthalmopathy. Amplification targeted TCR beta CDR3 regions from RNA transcripts. The TCR CDR3 was amplified in a first-round RT-PCR using the HTBI primer set. Via MiXCR, TCRdb re-called the multiplex PCR reads, giving one row per CDR3 protein. The data contain about 530,000 distinct CDR3 sequences, 17% of them singletons. Sequenced: blood. Receptors were obtained from a woman in her late teens or twenties with Graves' ophthalmopathy.

This clonotype came up many times. The chain carries TRBV6-1 and TRBJ1-1; D remains unclear. The CDR3 has 15 residues. Germline-derived CDR1 and CDR2 are MNHNS and SASEGT. V shed 1 base and J shed 0 bases, with 9 bases lying between them. As DNA, the CDR3 is TGTGCCAGCAGTGAAGTAGTAAGCCTGAACACTGAAGCTTTCTTT. It encodes CASSEVVSLNTEAFF.

The chain carries TRBV6-1 and TRBJ1-3; possible D gene TRBD1, 6 bases. The V and J ends lost 4 bases and 0 bases respectively, with 10 bases between them. The CDR3 sequence is 15 residues long. The germline V gene encodes CDR1 MNHNS and CDR2 SASEGT. The CDR3 sequence is CASSGTDNSGNTIYF. DNA of the CDR3: TGTGCCAGCAGTGGGACAGACAACTCTGGAAACACCATATATTTT.